The present TCR beta chain was sequenced within a study of CD8 T cells in ankylosing spondylitis. General study results and limits: Reports say disease-linked clones showed up significantly more in matched ankylosing spondylitis synovial fluid.

The CDR3 totals 13 residues. In germline, CDR1 is MNHNS, CDR2 SASEGT. Deletions cut 6 bases from V and 5 bases from J, with 13 bases between. It was by quantitative 5'-RACE with molecular barcodes that TCR beta libraries were made. MiXCR, applied by TCRdb to the 5' RACE reads, yields one record per CDR3 protein. The sample yields approximately 92,000 distinct CDR3 sequences, about 8.1% seen once. This clonotype was picked up many times. Antigen unknown. The sample taken for sequencing was blood, either unsorted or a sorted T cell fraction (not recorded which). The TCR comes from a male donor with ankylosing spondylitis or in good health (not recorded which). The chain carries TRBV6-1 and TRBJ1-1; no firm D call. The chain's CDR3 is CASREHPGTEAFF. CDR3 coding DNA: TGTGCCAGCAGGGAACACCCGGGGACTGAAGCTTTCTTT.